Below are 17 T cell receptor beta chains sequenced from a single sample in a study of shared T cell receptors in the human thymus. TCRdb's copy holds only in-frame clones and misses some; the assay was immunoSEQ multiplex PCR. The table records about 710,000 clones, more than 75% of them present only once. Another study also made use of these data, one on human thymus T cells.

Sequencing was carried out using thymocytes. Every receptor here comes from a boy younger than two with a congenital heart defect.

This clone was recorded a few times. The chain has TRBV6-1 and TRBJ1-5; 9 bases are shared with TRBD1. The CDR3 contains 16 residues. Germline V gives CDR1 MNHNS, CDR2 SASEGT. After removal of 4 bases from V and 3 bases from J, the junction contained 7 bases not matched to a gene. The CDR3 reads CASSVTGGNPNQPQHF. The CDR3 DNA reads TGTGCCAGCAGTGTGACAGGGGGTAACCCCAATCAGCCCCAGCATTTT.

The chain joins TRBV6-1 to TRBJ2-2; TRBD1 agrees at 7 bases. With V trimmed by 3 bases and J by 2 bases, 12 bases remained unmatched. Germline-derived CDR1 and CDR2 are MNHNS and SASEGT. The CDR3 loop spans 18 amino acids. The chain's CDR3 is CASSDRRAGGSNTGELFF. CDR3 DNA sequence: TGTGCCAGCAGTGATCGGCGGGCAGGGGGATCTAACACCGGGGAGCTGTTTTTT.

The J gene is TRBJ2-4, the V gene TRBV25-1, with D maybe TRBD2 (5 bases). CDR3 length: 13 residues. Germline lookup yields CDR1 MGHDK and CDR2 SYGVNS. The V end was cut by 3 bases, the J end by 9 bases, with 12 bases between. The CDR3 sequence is CASSESHRGIQYF. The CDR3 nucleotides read TGTGCCAGCAGTGAGTCCCACCGGGGCATTCAGTACTTC.

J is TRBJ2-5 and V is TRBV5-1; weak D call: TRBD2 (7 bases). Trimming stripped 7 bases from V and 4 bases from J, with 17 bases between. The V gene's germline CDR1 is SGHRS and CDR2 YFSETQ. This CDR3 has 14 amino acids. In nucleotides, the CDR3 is TGCGCCAGCCACGGTAGGGGGGGGCCAGAGACCCAGTACTTC. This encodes CASHGRGGPETQYF.

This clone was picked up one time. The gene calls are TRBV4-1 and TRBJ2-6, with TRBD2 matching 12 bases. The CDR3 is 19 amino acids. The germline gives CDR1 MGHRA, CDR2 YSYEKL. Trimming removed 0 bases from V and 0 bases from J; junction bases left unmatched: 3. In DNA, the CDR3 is TGCGCCAGCAGCCAAGAAGGGACTAGCGGGTACTCTGGGGCCAACGTCCTGACTTTC. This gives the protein CASSQEGTSGYSGANVLTF.

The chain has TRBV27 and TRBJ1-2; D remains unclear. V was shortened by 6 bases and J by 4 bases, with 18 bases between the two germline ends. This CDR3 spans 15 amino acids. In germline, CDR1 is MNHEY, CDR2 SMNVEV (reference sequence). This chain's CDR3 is CASRSSETHFYGYTF. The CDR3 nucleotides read TGTGCCAGCAGGTCTTCCGAGACACACTTCTATGGCTACACCTTC.

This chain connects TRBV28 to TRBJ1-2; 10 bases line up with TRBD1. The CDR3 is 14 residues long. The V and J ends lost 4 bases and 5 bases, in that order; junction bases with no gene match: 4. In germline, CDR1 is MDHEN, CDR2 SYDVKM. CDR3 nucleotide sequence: TGTGCCAGCAGTTCGGGGACAGGGGAATATGGCTACACCTTC. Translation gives CASSSGTGEYGYTF.

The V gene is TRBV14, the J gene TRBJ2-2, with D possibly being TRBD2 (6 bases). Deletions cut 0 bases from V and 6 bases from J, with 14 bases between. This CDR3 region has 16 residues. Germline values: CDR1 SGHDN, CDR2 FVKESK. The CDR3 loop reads CASSQDGGSNPGELFF. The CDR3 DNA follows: TGTGCCAGCAGCCAAGATGGGGGGTCAAACCCCGGGGAGCTGTTTTTT.

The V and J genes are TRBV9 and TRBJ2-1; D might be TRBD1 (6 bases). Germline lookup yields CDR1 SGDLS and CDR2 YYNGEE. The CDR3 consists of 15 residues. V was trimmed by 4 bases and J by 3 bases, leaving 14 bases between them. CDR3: CASSNDRSIYNEQFF. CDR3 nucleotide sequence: TGTGCCAGCAGCAACGACAGGTCCATCTACAATGAGCAGTTCTTC. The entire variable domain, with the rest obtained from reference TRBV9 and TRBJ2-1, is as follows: DSGVTQTPKHLITATGQRVTLRCSPRSGDLSVYWYQQSLDQGLQFLIQYYNGEERAKGNILERFSAQQFPDLHSELNLSSLELGDSALYFCASSNDRSIYNEQFFGPGTRLTVL.

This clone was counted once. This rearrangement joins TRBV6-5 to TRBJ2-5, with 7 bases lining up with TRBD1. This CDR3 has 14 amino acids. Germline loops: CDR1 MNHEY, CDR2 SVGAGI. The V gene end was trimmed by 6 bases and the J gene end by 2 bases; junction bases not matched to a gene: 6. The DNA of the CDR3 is TGTGCCAGCAGACGACAGGGTTTGCAAGAGACCCAGTACTTC. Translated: CASRRQGLQETQYF.

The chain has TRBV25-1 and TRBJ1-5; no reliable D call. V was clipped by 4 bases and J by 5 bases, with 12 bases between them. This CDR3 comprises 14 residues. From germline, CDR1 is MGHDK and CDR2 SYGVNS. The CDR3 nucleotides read TGTGCCAGCAGTGTTCACGACACCCATCAGCCCCAGCATTTT. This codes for CASSVHDTHQPQHF.

The CDR3 nucleotides are TGTGCCAGCAGTGACTCAGGGGCTGAGACCCAGTACTTC. Its protein is CASSDSGAETQYF. The V gene is TRBV6-4, the J gene TRBJ2-5; a possible D gene is TRBD1 (5 bases). Per germline, CDR1 MRHNA and CDR2 SNTAGT. Deletions cut 0 bases from V and 5 bases from J, with 7 bases between. CDR3 length: 13 residues.

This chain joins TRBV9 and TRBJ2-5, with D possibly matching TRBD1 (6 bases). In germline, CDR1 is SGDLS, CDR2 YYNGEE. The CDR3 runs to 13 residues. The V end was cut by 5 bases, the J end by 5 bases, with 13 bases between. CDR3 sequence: CASSEDRSETQYF. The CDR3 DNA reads TGTGCCAGCAGTGAGGACAGATCGGAGACCCAGTACTTC.

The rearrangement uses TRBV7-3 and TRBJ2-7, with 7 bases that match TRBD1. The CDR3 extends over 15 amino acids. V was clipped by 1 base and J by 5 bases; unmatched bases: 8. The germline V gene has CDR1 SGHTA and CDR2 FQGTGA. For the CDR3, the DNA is TGTGCCAGCAGCTTAAGTTCACAGGGGCTGCACGAGCAGTACTTC. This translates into CASSLSSQGLHEQYF.

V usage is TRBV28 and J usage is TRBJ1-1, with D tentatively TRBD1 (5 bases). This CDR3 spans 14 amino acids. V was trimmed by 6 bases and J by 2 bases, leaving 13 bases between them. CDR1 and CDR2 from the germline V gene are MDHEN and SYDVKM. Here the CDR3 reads CASSPTDDNTEAFF. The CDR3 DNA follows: TGTGCCAGCAGCCCGACAGATGATAACACTGAAGCTTTCTTT.

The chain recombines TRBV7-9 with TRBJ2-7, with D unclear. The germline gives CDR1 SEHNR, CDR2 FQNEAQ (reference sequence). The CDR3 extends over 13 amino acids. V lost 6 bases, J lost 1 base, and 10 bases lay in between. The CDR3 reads CASSSKNSYEQYF. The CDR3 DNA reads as TGTGCCAGCAGTAGCAAAAATTCCTACGAGCAGTACTTC.

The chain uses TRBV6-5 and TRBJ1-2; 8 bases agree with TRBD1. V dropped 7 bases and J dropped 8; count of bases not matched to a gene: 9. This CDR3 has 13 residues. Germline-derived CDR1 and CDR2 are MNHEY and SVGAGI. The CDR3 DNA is TGTGCCAGCACCGCAGGACAGGGAAGGGGCTACACCTTC. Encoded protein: CASTAGQGRGYTF.